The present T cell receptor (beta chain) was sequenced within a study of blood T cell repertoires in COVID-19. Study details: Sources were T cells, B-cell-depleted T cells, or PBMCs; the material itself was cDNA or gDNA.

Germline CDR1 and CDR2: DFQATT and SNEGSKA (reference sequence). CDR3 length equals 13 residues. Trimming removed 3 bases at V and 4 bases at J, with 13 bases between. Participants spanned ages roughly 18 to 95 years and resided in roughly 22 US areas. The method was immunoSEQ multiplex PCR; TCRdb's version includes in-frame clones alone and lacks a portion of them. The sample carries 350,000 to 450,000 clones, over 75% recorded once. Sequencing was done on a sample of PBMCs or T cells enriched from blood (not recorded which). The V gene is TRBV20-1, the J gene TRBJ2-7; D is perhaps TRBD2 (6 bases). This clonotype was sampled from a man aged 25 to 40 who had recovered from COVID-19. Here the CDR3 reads CSASPGSGYEQYF. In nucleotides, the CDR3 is TGCAGTGCTAGTCCCGGGAGTGGTTACGAGCAGTACTTC.